These T cell receptor beta chains were read from a single sample in a study of shared clonotypes between healthy human individuals. Here immunoSEQ multiplex PCR was the method, and the copy in TCRdb shows in-frame clones only, minus some. The sample carries around 1,900,000 clones, approximately 92% recorded once. Sequencing used naive CD8+ T cells from PBMCs. These receptors all stem from a man aged 18 to 29 in good health. Some clones in this sample may be carry-over from other donors' samples. Each CDR3 is given with its conserved first and last residue. Fields, in order: J gene, CDR3 length, D gene, V gene, clone size, CDR3 DNA, CDR3 protein. The D gene is left open where the match is weak. The size field is filled for only some rows; it gives once, few, many or a size class.

>TRBJ2-3|13|NA|TRBV11-2|NA
TGTGCCAGCAGTCCCCAAAGCACAGATACGCAGTATTTT
CASSPQSTDTQYF
>TRBJ2-1|14|NA|TRBV27|NA
TGTGCCAGCAGTTTAAGACAGGCGAGTGATGAGCAGTTCTTC
CASSLRQASDEQFF
>TRBJ1-1|13|TRBD1|TRBV5-1|once
TGCGCCAGCAGCTGGACAGGGGGCGGTGGAGCTTTCTTT
CASSWTGGGGAFF
>TRBJ2-1|14|TRBD1|TRBV19|NA
TGTGCCACCTCGGACAGGTTAAGAAGCAATGAGCAGTTCTTC
CATSDRLRSNEQFF
>TRBJ2-3|15|TRBD1|TRBV2|NA
TGTGCCAGCAGACCAGGGACAGGACGCACAGATACGCAGTATTTT
CASRPGTGRTDTQYF
>TRBJ1-1|13|NA|TRBV11-1|NA
TGTGCCAGCAGCTTAATACTGAACACTGAAGCTTTCTTT
CASSLILNTEAFF
>TRBJ2-5|15|NA|TRBV2|NA
TGTGCCAGCAGGCCATACCTAGGGGGGACAGAGACCCAGTACTTC
CASRPYLGGTETQYF
>TRBJ2-1|13|NA|TRBV11-2|NA
TGTGCCAGCAGCTTACGGCTGAACAATGAGCAGTTCTTC
CASSLRLNNEQFF
>TRBJ2-7|18|TRBD2|TRBV28|NA
TGTGCCAGCAGTTCCGGCGTGGGGAGGGAGGGCTGGAGATACGAGCAGTACTTC
CASSSGVGREGWRYEQYF
>TRBJ1-1|13|NA|TRBV7-9|NA
TGTGCCAGCAGACCCGTTTCGGGGACTGAAGCTTTCTTT
CASRPVSGTEAFF
>TRBJ2-7|13|NA|TRBV2|NA
TGTGCCAGCAGAGGGGCGGACAGTCGGGAGCAGTACTTC
CASRGADSREQYF
>TRBJ2-2|15|TRBD1|TRBV9|NA
TGTGCCAGCAGCCGGGACAGGGGCTCATCCGGGGAGCTGTTTTTT
CASSRDRGSSGELFF
>TRBJ2-7|18|NA|TRBV19|NA
TGTGCCAGTAGTACGACAGGGCCGGGAGTAGCGGATATCTACGAGCAGTACTTC
CASSTTGPGVADIYEQYF
>TRBJ1-2|13|NA|TRBV9|NA
TGTGCCAGCAGCGTAACAGGAAACTATGGCTACACCTTC
CASSVTGNYGYTF
>TRBJ2-7|14|NA|TRBV7-2|NA
TGTGCCAGCAGCTCCCGGGATTTACCCTACGAGCAGTACTTC
CASSSRDLPYEQYF
>TRBJ2-1|15|NA|TRBV7-3|NA
TGTGCCAGCAGCCGGGCACCGGGACCTTACAATGAGCAGTTCTTC
CASSRAPGPYNEQFF
>TRBJ1-5|14|TRBD1|TRBV6-6|once
TGTGCCAGCAGTTTGACAGGGACCAATCAGCCCCAGCATTTT
CASSLTGTNQPQHF
>TRBJ1-2|11|TRBD1|TRBV29-1|few
TGCAGCGTGAGACAGGGTGGAGGCTACACCTTC
CSVRQGGGYTF
>TRBJ1-5|14|NA|TRBV9|NA
TGTGCCAGCAGCGTAGCGGATGTGAATCAGCCCCAGCATTTT
CASSVADVNQPQHF
>TRBJ1-1|14|NA|TRBV27|NA
TGTGCCAGCAGTTACACAGGGTCGAACACTGAAGCTTCCTTT
CASSYTGSNTEASF
>TRBJ1-5|14|NA|TRBV5-4|NA
TGTGCCAGCAGCCTAATCAGGGGTAATCAGCCCCAGCATTTT
CASSLIRGNQPQHF
>TRBJ2-1|13|NA|TRBV9|NA
TGTGCCAGCAGGCCCCCAAATGGGGATGAGCAGTTCTTC
CASRPPNGDEQFF
>TRBJ2-7|14|TRBD2|TRBV10-1|NA
TGCGCCAGCAGTGCGCGGGAGGCCGGGGGGGAGCAGTACTTC
CASSAREAGGEQYF
>TRBJ2-1|16|NA|TRBV11-2|NA
TGTGCCAGCAGCCCGAGGGTGGGGGGATCCTACAATGAGCAGTTCTTC
CASSPRVGGSYNEQFF
>TRBJ2-1|15|NA|TRBV4-1|NA
TGCGCCAGCAGCCAAGATGCCAACAGCTACAATGAGCAGTTCTTC
CASSQDANSYNEQFF
>TRBJ1-2|16|NA|TRBV7-6|NA
TGTGCCAGCAGCTTAGAGAGGGGCCCTACCCTCTATGGCTACACCTTC
CASSLERGPTLYGYTF
>TRBJ1-6|16|NA|TRBV28|NA
TGTGCCAGCAGTTTGGGCAGGAGATCCTATAATTCACCCCTCCACTTT
CASSLGRRSYNSPLHF
>TRBJ2-7|14|TRBD1|TRBV5-6|NA
TGTGCCAGCAGCCCACGACAGGGTCTCTACGAGCAGTACTTC
CASSPRQGLYEQYF